This TCR beta chain comes out of a study of radiotherapy plus CTLA-4 blockade in lung cancer. About the research overall: Objective response was observed in about 19% of patients, and disease control in 31%.

Patients with chemo-refractory metastatic non-small-cell lung cancer received focal radiation plus CTLA-4 blockade with ipilimumab. Study-wide results and caveats: Strongest reported response predictors: early blood clone changes and post-radiation interferon-beta. The study found tumor-derived TCR clones expanded in blood after radiotherapy plus ipilimumab.

Per the germline V gene, CDR1 is SGHDT and CDR2 is YYEEEE. V lost 2 bases, J lost 7 bases, and 1 base stayed unmatched. The CDR3 sequence is 13 residues long. Method: immunoSEQ multiplex PCR; TCRdb's copy keeps in-frame clones and lacks some. Of about 97,000 clones listed, approximately 72% are singletons. Ten or more counts support this clone. Its antigen is undetermined. This chain connects TRBV5-6 to TRBJ1-2; TRBD1 aligns across 11 bases. The sequence derives from a human donor with non-small cell lung cancer who had a partial response to radiotherapy plus ipilimumab. Some clones in this sample may be carry-over from other donors' samples. Sequenced material: peripheral blood, taken from a patient treated with radiotherapy plus ipilimumab. The CDR3, as DNA: TGTGCCAGCAGCTTCGGGACAGGGGGTGGCTACACCTTC. This gives the protein CASSFGTGGGYTF.